The 30 T cell receptor beta chains presented below share a single source sample, sequenced in a study of cytomegalovirus exposure and HLA in healthy donors. Vbeta (60) and Jbeta (13) primers were used in the PCR. Some clones are missing from TCRdb's copy, which holds only in-frame ones; the method was immunoSEQ multiplex PCR. The sample table sets out tens of thousands of clones. Sequencing used PBMCs. These receptors all stem from a woman aged 60-75 years in good health and CMV-seropositive.

This rearrangement joins TRBV19 to TRBJ2-1; D gene ambiguous. This CDR3 contains 13 residues. V lost 6 bases, J lost 4 bases, and 10 bases lay in between. Germline values: CDR1 LNHDA, CDR2 SQIVND (reference sequence). CDR3 nucleotides: TGTGCCAGTAGCAATTTCGGGTACAATGAGCAGTTCTTC. It specifies CASSNFGYNEQFF.

The V and J genes are TRBV4-2 and TRBJ1-1, with a possible D match to TRBD1 (5 bases). The ends were cut back, 4 bases at V and 0 bases at J, with 21 bases in the middle. This CDR3 comprises 18 residues. Germline V gene lookup returns CDR1 LGHNA and CDR2 YNFKEQ. The CDR3 protein is CASSPGGGDRLMNTEAFF. As DNA, the CDR3 is TGTGCCAGCAGCCCGGGGGGAGGAGACAGACTTATGAACACTGAAGCTTTCTTT.

The genes are TRBV5-1 and TRBJ1-4; 10 nucleotides align to TRBD1. J was trimmed by 7 bases and V by 2 bases; bases with no gene match: 11. CDR1 SGHRS and CDR2 YFSETQ come from the germline V gene. CDR3 length: 17 amino acids. CDR3 loop: CASSLPLDRGQSEKLFF. As DNA, the CDR3 is TGCGCCAGCAGCTTACCGCTCGACAGGGGGCAGAGTGAAAAACTGTTTTTT.

The chain uses TRBV6-5 and TRBJ2-2, with D possibly TRBD2 on 5 matching bases. The germline V gene encodes CDR1 MNHEY and CDR2 SVGAGI. The CDR3 has 15 amino acids. Trimming took off 6 bases at V and 7 bases at J, with 18 bases between the two ends. The CDR3 DNA follows: TGTGCCAGCAGCACCGCAGGAGGTCGGGTCGGGGAGCTGTTTTTT. It encodes CASSTAGGRVGELFF.

V gene TRBV2 combines with J gene TRBJ1-6; TRBD1 aligns across 7 bases. CDR3 size: 14 residues. Germline lookup yields CDR1 SNHLY and CDR2 FYNNEI. Trimming cost V 4 bases and J 10 bases; bases outside gene matches: 7. The CDR3 sequence is CASSGEGQASPLHF. DNA for the CDR3: TGTGCCAGCAGTGGAGAAGGACAGGCGTCACCCCTCCACTTT.

V gene TRBV7-2 combines with J gene TRBJ1-2; a possible D gene is TRBD1 (5 bases). Looked up from germline, CDR1 is SGHTA and CDR2 is FQGNSA. This CDR3 has 13 amino acids. Trimming removed 3 bases from V and 5 bases from J, with 10 bases in between. CDR3 sequence reads: CASSLTDQYGYTF. In DNA form, the CDR3 reads TGTGCCAGCAGCTTGACAGACCAATATGGCTACACCTTC.

The gene calls are TRBV6-5 and TRBJ2-5; no clear D. The germline V and J ends were trimmed by 5 bases and 1 base, with 8 bases remaining between them. This CDR3 is built from 13 residues. CDR1 is MNHEY, CDR2 SVGAGI, per germline. The CDR3 region has the DNA TGTGCCAGCAGTCGAGGAGTCCAAGAGACCCAGTACTTC. This encodes CASSRGVQETQYF.

The V gene is TRBV20-1, the J gene TRBJ2-5, with 8 bases lining up with TRBD2. This CDR3 is built from 11 residues. Looked up from germline, CDR1 is DFQATT and CDR2 is SNEGSKA (reference sequence). J gave up 7 bases and V 7 bases, and 5 bases lay outside the gene matches. The CDR3 nucleotides are TGCAGTGGGGGACTAGATGCGACCCAGTACTTC. This translates into CSGGLDATQYF.

J is TRBJ2-3 and V is TRBV5-1, with 9 bases fitting TRBD2. The CDR3 loop spans 17 amino acids. V lost 0 bases and J lost 2; bases outside the gene matches: 7. Germline-derived CDR1 and CDR2 are SGHRS and YFSETQ. The CDR3 region has the DNA TGCGCCAGCAGCTTGGCCGGGCGGGGGGGACACACAGATACGCAGTATTTT. Its protein is CASSLAGRGGHTDTQYF.

The rearrangement uses TRBV2 and TRBJ2-7; TRBD1 agrees at 7 bases. Germline lookup yields CDR1 SNHLY and CDR2 FYNNEI. V lost 6 bases and J lost 2; bases outside the gene matches: 4. This CDR3 has 13 amino acids. CDR3 amino acids: CASSNDRAYEQYF. The CDR3 nucleotides read TGTGCCAGCAGCAACGACAGGGCCTACGAGCAGTACTTC.

The rearrangement links TRBV18 to TRBJ2-2, with 7 nucleotides matching TRBD1. This CDR3 is built from 15 residues. CDR1 KGHSH and CDR2 LQKENI come from the germline V gene. V gave up 7 bases and J gave up 0 bases; unmatched junction bases: 5. The CDR3 nucleotides read TGTGCCAGCTGCTTGCAGGGGGCGAACACCGGGGAGCTGTTTTTT. Residues: CASCLQGANTGELFF.

This chain joins TRBV6-5 and TRBJ1-3; D is perhaps TRBD1 (5 bases). Germline V gives CDR1 MNHEY, CDR2 SVGAGI. This CDR3 contains 15 residues. Trimming removed 2 bases from V and 2 bases from J, with 10 bases in between. The CDR3, as DNA: TGTGCCAGCAGTTACGATTGGGGGGCTGGAAACACCATATATTTT. Residues: CASSYDWGAGNTIYF.

The V and J genes are TRBV19 and TRBJ2-7, with 9 bases that match TRBD1. The CDR3 has 14 residues. The junction had 10 bases not matched to a gene; V was cut back by 7 bases and J by 6 bases. Germline CDR1 LNHDA, CDR2 SQIVND (reference sequence). The CDR3 region is CASKPTGGLGEQYF. The CDR3 coding sequence is TGTGCCAGTAAACCGACAGGGGGTCTAGGCGAGCAGTACTTC.

Note on this clone: One end of the junction fails to match germline, which may point to a read error. This same CDR3 is encoded by further DNA sequences in the sample. V gene TRBV11-3 combines with J gene TRBJ1-6; the match to TRBD1 covers 7 bases. Per the germline V gene, CDR1 is SGHNT and CDR2 is YENEEA. The CDR3 spans 15 residues. CDR3 nucleotides: TGTGCCAGCCGCTTGGGAGACAGGGATAATTCACCCCTCCACTTT. This codes for CASRLGDRDNSPLHF.

The rearrangement uses TRBV7-6 and TRBJ2-7, with TRBD1 matching over 9 bases. From germline, CDR1 is SGHVS and CDR2 FNYEAQ. This CDR3 contains 14 residues. V dropped 5 bases and J dropped 2; count of bases not matched to a gene: 4. CDR3 nucleotides: TGTGCCAGCAGCACAAGACAGGGGGCCTACGAGCAGTACTTC. As protein: CASSTRQGAYEQYF.

The V gene is TRBV6-5, the J gene TRBJ2-7, with 7 bases that match TRBD2. The J segment lost 0 bases and the V segment lost 7 bases, leaving 6 bases of the junction unmatched. This CDR3 contains 14 residues. The V gene's germline CDR1 is MNHEY and CDR2 SVGAGI. The CDR3 sequence is CASNQGGDSYEQYF. The CDR3 DNA follows: TGTGCCAGCAATCAGGGAGGGGACTCCTACGAGCAGTACTTC.

This chain joins TRBV9 and TRBJ2-6; the D gene is possibly TRBD1 (6 bases). This CDR3 has 16 amino acids. Germline V lookup: CDR1 SGDLS, CDR2 YYNGEE. Trimming left V 3 bases short and J 1 base short, with 11 bases between. CDR3 sequence reads: CASSATQGSGANVLTF. In DNA form, the CDR3 reads TGTGCCAGCAGCGCCACCCAGGGGTCTGGGGCCAACGTCCTGACTTTC.

This chain links TRBV7-6 with TRBJ1-2; 8 bases map to TRBD1. CDR3 length: 15 amino acids. With V trimmed by 1 base and J by 4 bases, 5 bases remained unmatched. Germline assignment: CDR1 SGHVS and CDR2 FNYEAQ. CDR3 DNA: TGTGCCAGCAGCTTAGGAATACAGGGGGGCTATGGCTACACCTTC. Amino acid sequence: CASSLGIQGGYGYTF. The variable domain in full, completed from reference TRBV7-6 and TRBJ1-2, reads GAGVSQSPRYKVTKRGQDVALRCDPISGHVSLYWYRQALGQGPEFLTYFNYEAQQDKSGLPNDRFSAERPEGSISTLTIQRTEQRDSAMYRCASSLGIQGGYGYTFGSGTRLTVV.

The chain employs TRBV19 and TRBJ2-5; TRBD2 might be the D (6 bases). Germline CDR1 LNHDA, CDR2 SQIVND (reference sequence). This CDR3 region has 14 residues. V was cut by 4 bases and J by 7 bases, with 16 bases left in between. The CDR3 DNA follows: TGTGCCAGTAGTAAGGGGACTGGGGCTTGGACCCAGTACTTC. Translated, it gives CASSKGTGAWTQYF. Supplemented by reference TRBV19 and TRBJ2-5, the full variable domain reads DGGITQSPKYLFRKEGQNVTLSCEQNLNHDAMYWYRQDPGQGLRLIYYSQIVNDFQKGDIAEGYSVSREKKESFPLTVTSAQKNPTAFYLCASSKGTGAWTQYFGPGTRLLVL.

V usage is TRBV10-3 and J usage is TRBJ2-5; D is perhaps TRBD2 (6 bases). The CDR3 loop spans 15 amino acids. Germline loops: CDR1 ENHRY, CDR2 SYGVKD. The V end lost 2 bases, the J end lost 0 bases, and 10 bases lay between the germline ends. As DNA, the CDR3 is TGTGCCATCAGTGAGACCAGCGGGTACCAAGAGACCCAGTACTTC. It encodes CAISETSGYQETQYF.

The V gene is TRBV7-8, the J gene TRBJ2-3, with 11 bases identical to TRBD1. The trim removed 5 bases at V and 1 base at J, leaving 5 bases unmatched. This CDR3 has 16 residues. Germline V gene data show CDR1 as SGHVS and CDR2 as FQNEAQ. The CDR3: CASSPRTGGRTDTQYF. CDR3 coding DNA: TGTGCCAGCAGCCCTCGGACAGGGGGCCGCACAGATACGCAGTATTTT.

The rearrangement joins TRBV27 to TRBJ2-7, with a weak D call TRBD1 (5 bases). Germline values: CDR1 MNHEY, CDR2 SMNVEV (reference sequence). Trimming removed 0 bases at V and 6 bases at J, with 12 bases between. This CDR3 spans 14 amino acids. This CDR3 is CASSLSPRVGEQYF. CDR3 DNA sequence: TGTGCCAGCAGTTTATCGCCCAGGGTAGGCGAGCAGTACTTC.

This clone registers medium-sized (0.01 to 0.1%) by frequency. The genes are TRBV11-2 and TRBJ1-5; D may be TRBD1 (6 bases). V was trimmed by 8 bases and J by 3 bases, leaving 17 bases between them. This CDR3 has 15 amino acids. Germline values: CDR1 SGHAT, CDR2 FQNNGV. This CDR3 reads CASRPGGGHNQPQHF. Written as DNA, the CDR3 is TGTGCCAGCCGCCCTGGGGGGGGGCACAATCAGCCCCAGCATTTT.

J is TRBJ1-5 and V is TRBV5-3; D is uncertain. TRBV5-3 is an ORF; its function is uncertain. The V end was cut by 4 bases, the J end by 2 bases, with 16 bases between. The CDR3 is made up of 16 amino acids. The CDR3 reads CARSTYSLQGNQPQHF. In DNA form, the CDR3 reads TGTGCCAGAAGCACATACAGCCTGCAGGGCAATCAGCCCCAGCATTTT.

The rearrangement links TRBV29-1 to TRBJ2-3; 7 bases align to TRBD1. Germline V CDR1 and CDR2: SQVTM, ANQGSEA. The junction had 5 bases not matched to a gene; V was cut back by 5 bases and J by 3 bases. This CDR3 comprises 13 residues. This chain's CDR3 is CSVPTGLTDTQYF. The CDR3 DNA sequence: TGCAGCGTTCCGACAGGGTTGACAGATACGCAGTATTTT.

This CDR3 reads CASSAGFPTEAFF. CDR3 bases: TGCGCCAGCAGCGCAGGGTTTCCCACTGAAGCTTTCTTT. The rearrangement joins TRBV5-1 to TRBJ1-1, with D perhaps matching TRBD1 (5 bases). Per germline, CDR1 SGHRS and CDR2 YFSETQ. V lost 4 bases and J 4 bases, leaving 11 bases between the germline ends. This CDR3 comprises 13 residues.

The chain couples TRBV2 to TRBJ2-2; D perhaps matches TRBD1 (6 bases). Germline CDR1 and CDR2: SNHLY and FYNNEI. The V end was cut by 7 bases, the J end by 4 bases, with 19 bases between. This CDR3 contains 16 residues. The CDR3 region has the DNA TGTGCCAGCACGGTGCTGGGGGCCCGGGGCACCGGGGAGCTGTTTTTT. It translates to CASTVLGARGTGELFF.

The chain uses TRBV9 and TRBJ2-7; TRBD2 might be the D (5 bases). The CDR3 runs to 13 residues. Per germline, CDR1 SGDLS and CDR2 YYNGEE. The germline V and J ends were trimmed by 4 bases and 7 bases, with 15 bases remaining between them. The CDR3 DNA reads TGTGCCAGCAGCACCGACCCGACGGGGGAGCAGTACTTC. Protein product: CASSTDPTGEQYF.

DNA for the CDR3: TGTGCCAGCAGCTCCCGGAAGGGGGACGGGTGGTACGAGCAGTACTTC. Protein: CASSSRKGDGWYEQYF. The chain uses TRBV5-6 and TRBJ2-7, with D possibly TRBD1 on 6 matching bases. The ends were cut back, 3 bases at V and 4 bases at J, with 20 bases in the middle. The germline CDR1 and CDR2 sequences are SGHDT and YYEEEE. The CDR3 covers 16 residues.

The chain employs TRBV6-5 and TRBJ2-5; TRBD1 might be the D (5 bases). V was trimmed by 0 bases and J by 5 bases, leaving 13 bases between them. This CDR3 is 15 amino acids long. From germline, CDR1 is MNHEY and CDR2 SVGAGI. The CDR3 loop is CASSYSQGRVETQYF. The CDR3 DNA follows: TGTGCCAGCAGTTACTCGCAGGGTCGTGTGGAGACCCAGTACTTC.